A single sample gave rise to the 5 T cell receptor beta chains below, sequenced in a study of prognosis after radiotherapy for stage I lung cancer. Multiplex PCR in two rounds served to amplify TCR beta CDR3 from genomic DNA. Primers specific to each TRBV and TRBJ gene were used in first-round PCR. TCRdb processed the multiplex PCR reads anew with MiXCR; each CDR3 protein has one entry. The sample lists 25,000 to 30,000 distinct CDR3 sequences, roughly 40% occurring once. Sample: PBMCs, taken before or after stereotactic body radiation therapy (not recorded which). These receptor sequences come from a donor older than 45 with non-small cell lung cancer.

This clonotype was seen many times. This chain connects TRBV20-1 to TRBJ2-7, with 9 bases aligning to TRBD1. Trimming removed 0 bases from V and 3 bases from J; junction bases left unmatched: 3. The CDR3 runs to 14 residues. Germline V gives CDR1 DFQATT, CDR2 SNEGSKA (reference sequence). The CDR3 DNA reads as TGCAGTGCTAGAGATAGGGGACAGGGCTACGAGCAGTACTTC. Residues: CSARDRGQGYEQYF.

There are many counts of this clonotype. The J gene is TRBJ1-2, the V gene TRBV10-3; D not resolved. Germline CDR1 is ENHRY and CDR2 is SYGVKD. The CDR3 runs 14 residues. V lost 0 bases, J lost 4 bases, and 9 bases lay in between. The CDR3 here is CAISESAGSYGYTF. CDR3 bases: TGTGCCATCAGTGAGTCGGCAGGATCCTATGGCTACACCTTC.

This clonotype was seen once. The V gene is TRBV27, the J gene TRBJ2-5; 13 bases match TRBD2. The CDR3 runs to 16 residues. V was clipped by 4 bases and J by 2 bases; unmatched bases: 4. CDR1 is MNHEY, CDR2 SMNVEV, per germline (reference sequence). The CDR3 loop is CASSSGTSGVQETQYF. Written as DNA, the CDR3 is TGTGCCAGCAGTTCCGGGACTAGCGGGGTTCAAGAGACCCAGTACTTC.

This clonotype showed up many times. V is TRBV24-1 and J is TRBJ2-7; D possibly corresponds to TRBD2 (6 bases). The V and J ends lost 3 bases and 3 bases respectively, with 11 bases between them. CDR3 size: 14 residues. Germline V gene lookup returns CDR1 KGHDR and CDR2 SFDVKD. The CDR3 coding sequence is TGTGCCACCAGTGATGGAGGGGAAGGCTACGAGCAGTACTTC. Its protein is CATSDGGEGYEQYF.

There are many counts of this clonotype. V gene TRBV7-2 combines with J gene TRBJ1-5; D not resolved. The CDR3 runs to 12 residues. The germline gives CDR1 SGHTA, CDR2 FQGNSA. V was cut by 2 bases and J by 3 bases, with 2 bases left in between. In nucleotides, the CDR3 is TGTGCCAGCAGCTTAACCAATCAGCCCCAGCATTTT. Amino acids: CASSLTNQPQHF.